A selection of T cell receptor beta chains follows, all from one sample in a study of shared clonotypes between healthy human individuals. TCRdb keeps only in-frame clones here, not all; method: immunoSEQ multiplex PCR. In the table there are approximately 940,000 clones, roughly 72% of which are singletons. Sequencing was done on a sample of memory CD4+ T cells sorted from blood. These receptors all come from a man younger than 35 in good health. Both conserved end residues are part of each CDR3. Each record gives: V gene, J gene, D gene, clone size, CDR3 DNA, CDR3 protein. D genes are given only for firm matches. Some rows have no size entry. The others give once, few or many, or a class for an expanded clone.

v_gene: TRBV7-2
j_gene: TRBJ2-1
d_gene: -
abundance: -
CDR3nt: TGTGCCAGCAGCTCGGGGGCAGGCCCTTTATACAATGAGCAGTTCTTC
CDR3aa: CASSSGAGPLYNEQFF

v_gene: TRBV6-1
j_gene: TRBJ1-4
d_gene: -
abundance: -
CDR3nt: TGTGCCAGCAGTGAAACGTGGCAGGGTGGAGAAAAACTGTTTTTT
CDR3aa: CASSETWQGGEKLFF

v_gene: TRBV7-2
j_gene: TRBJ2-2
d_gene: -
abundance: -
CDR3nt: TGTGCCAGCAGCTTAGCGGGTCAGGGCACCGGGGAGCTGTTTTTT
CDR3aa: CASSLAGQGTGELFF

v_gene: TRBV7-2
j_gene: TRBJ2-7
d_gene: -
abundance: -
CDR3nt: TGTGCCAGCAGCCGACCGGAAACCTACGAGCAGTACTTC
CDR3aa: CASSRPETYEQYF

v_gene: TRBV27
j_gene: TRBJ1-6
d_gene: -
abundance: -
CDR3nt: TGTGCCAGTAGAGGGGCGGGGTATAATTCACCCCTCCACTTT
CDR3aa: CASRGAGYNSPLHF

v_gene: TRBV5-6
j_gene: TRBJ1-1
d_gene: -
abundance: once
CDR3nt: TGTGCCAGCAGCTTGGAAGGTCGTGGCACTGAAGCTTTCTTT
CDR3aa: CASSLEGRGTEAFF

v_gene: TRBV9
j_gene: TRBJ2-2
d_gene: -
abundance: -
CDR3nt: TGTGCCAGCAGCGTAGCAGACAGGACCGGGGAGCTGTTTTTT
CDR3aa: CASSVADRTGELFF

v_gene: TRBV18
j_gene: TRBJ1-6
d_gene: TRBD1
abundance: -
CDR3nt: TGTGCCAGCTCATCAATCGACAGGGGCTATAATTCACCCCTCCACTTT
CDR3aa: CASSSIDRGYNSPLHF

v_gene: TRBV9
j_gene: TRBJ1-5
d_gene: -
abundance: -
CDR3nt: TGTGCCAGCAGCGCAACTGCGGGGGGCAATCAGCCCCAGCATTTT
CDR3aa: CASSATAGGNQPQHF

v_gene: TRBV9
j_gene: TRBJ2-1
d_gene: -
abundance: few
CDR3nt: TGTGCCAGCAGCGTATTACAGGGTGCCAATGAGCAGTTCTTC
CDR3aa: CASSVLQGANEQFF

v_gene: TRBV2
j_gene: TRBJ1-1
d_gene: TRBD1
abundance: -
CDR3nt: TGTGCCAGCAGGGAGACAGGGGTGAACACTGAAGCTTTCTTT
CDR3aa: CASRETGVNTEAFF

v_gene: TRBV28
j_gene: TRBJ1-5
d_gene: -
abundance: -
CDR3nt: TGTGCCAGCAGTTTACAGCCGCCCCAGCATTTT
CDR3aa: CASSLQPPQHF

v_gene: TRBV25-1
j_gene: TRBJ1-4
d_gene: TRBD1
abundance: -
CDR3nt: TGTGCCAGCAGTGACCGATTAATAGGGGGCCGCAATGAAAAACTGTTTTTT
CDR3aa: CASSDRLIGGRNEKLFF

v_gene: TRBV10-3
j_gene: TRBJ2-2
d_gene: -
abundance: -
CDR3nt: TGTGCCATCAGTGAGTCAGACAGATCAAACACCGGGGAGCTGTTTTTT
CDR3aa: CAISESDRSNTGELFF